This T cell receptor (beta chain) was identified in a study of T cell responses to AZD1222 COVID-19 vaccine. The CDR3 runs to 11 residues. Trimming left V 5 bases short and J 5 bases short, with 4 bases between. CDR1 and CDR2 (germline): MNHEY, SVGEGT. Produced via immunoSEQ multiplex PCR; TCRdb's table is partial and in-frame only. The sample records 250,000 to 300,000 clones, almost 95% being singletons. Concerning this clone itself: Its antigen is as yet unknown.

Study-wide findings and caveats: No repertoire was sampled before or during the peak T cell response, only after it.

The V gene is TRBV6-2 or TRBV6-3, the J gene TRBJ2-1; no firm D call. This clonotype originated in an adult who received the AZD1222 COVID-19 vaccine. This sample comprised peripheral blood, obtained 28 days after the second AZD1222 dose. In nucleotides, the CDR3 is TGTGCCAGCAGTCAGAACAATGAGCAGTTCTTC. It translates to CASSQNNEQFF.